This T cell receptor beta chain was sequenced for a study of tumor and adjacent non-tumor tissue in lung cancer. On the study more broadly: Samples averaged around 4 million productive TCRbeta reads each.

Germline lookup yields CDR1 MNHEY and CDR2 SVGAGI. This CDR3 is 14 amino acids long. This sample's RNA came from whole unsorted tissue. Distant lung tissue was collected more than 3 cm away from the tumor edge. Study conclusions and caveats: Patients with more diverse tumor TCRs had worse survival. Top 100 clones took a larger repertoire share in normal lung. Compared with tumor, normal lung showed significantly lower TCR diversity.

Concerning this clonotype: Its antigen is unidentified. One junction end disagrees with the germline gene, perhaps due to a read error.

The library came from three nested PCR rounds adapted from ARM-PCR protocols. TCRdb fed the multiplex PCR reads into MiXCR, producing one record per CDR3 protein. The sample has 90,000 to 110,000 distinct CDR3 sequences; around 57% are singletons. The chain employs TRBV6-5 and TRBJ2-2, with a tentative D call TRBD2 (6 bases). The sample taken for sequencing was distant non-tumor lung tissue. The source is a man in his 60s with non-small cell lung cancer. CDR3 region: CAARQGTNTGEPFF. Here the CDR3 DNA reads TGTGCCGCCCGACAAGGGACGAACACGGGGGAGCCGTTTTTT.